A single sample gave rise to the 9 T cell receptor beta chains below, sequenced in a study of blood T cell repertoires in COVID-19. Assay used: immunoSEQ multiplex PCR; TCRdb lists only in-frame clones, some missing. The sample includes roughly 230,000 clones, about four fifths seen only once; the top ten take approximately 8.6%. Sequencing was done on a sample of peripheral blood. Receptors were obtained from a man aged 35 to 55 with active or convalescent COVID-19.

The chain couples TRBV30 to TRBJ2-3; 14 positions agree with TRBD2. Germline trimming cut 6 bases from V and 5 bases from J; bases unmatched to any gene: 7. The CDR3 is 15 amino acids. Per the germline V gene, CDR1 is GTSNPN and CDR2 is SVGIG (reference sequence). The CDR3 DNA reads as TGTGCCTGTTCGACTAGCGGGAGGGCCGAAGATACGCAGTATTTT. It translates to CACSTSGRAEDTQYF. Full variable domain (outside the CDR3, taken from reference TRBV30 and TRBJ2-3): SQTIHQWPATLVQPVGSPLSLECTVEGTSNPNLYWYRQAAGRGLQLLFYSVGIGQISSEVPQNLSASRPQDRQFILSSKKLLLSDSGFYLCACSTSGRAEDTQYFGPGTRLTVL.

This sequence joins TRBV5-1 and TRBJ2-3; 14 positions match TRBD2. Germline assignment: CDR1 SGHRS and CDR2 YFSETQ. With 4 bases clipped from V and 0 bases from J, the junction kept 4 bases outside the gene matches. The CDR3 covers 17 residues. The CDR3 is CASSRTSGGPSTDTQYF. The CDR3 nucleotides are TGCGCCAGCAGCCGGACTAGCGGGGGGCCAAGCACAGATACGCAGTATTTT.

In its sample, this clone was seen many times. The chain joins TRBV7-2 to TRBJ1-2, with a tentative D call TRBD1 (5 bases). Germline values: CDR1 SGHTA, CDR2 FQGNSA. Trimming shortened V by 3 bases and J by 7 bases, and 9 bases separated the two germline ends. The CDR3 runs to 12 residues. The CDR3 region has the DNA TGTGCCAGCAGCTTTACCGGGGGTGGCTACACCTTC. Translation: CASSFTGGGYTF.

The CDR3 is CASSPLRQANTEAFF. The CDR3 DNA sequence: TGTGCCAGCAGCCCCCTGAGACAGGCGAACACTGAAGCTTTCTTT. The chain uses TRBV3-1 (or the pseudogene TRBV3-2) and TRBJ1-1; perhaps TRBD1 as D (6 bases). V was cut by 4 bases and J by 1 base, with 13 bases left in between. The CDR3 is made up of 15 amino acids. Germline CDR1 reads LGHDT; CDR2 reads YNNKEL (reference sequence).

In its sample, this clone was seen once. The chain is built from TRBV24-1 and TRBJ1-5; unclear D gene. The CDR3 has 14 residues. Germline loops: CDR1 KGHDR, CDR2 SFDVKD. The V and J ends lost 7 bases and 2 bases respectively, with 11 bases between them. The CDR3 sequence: CATRGGPGNQPQHF. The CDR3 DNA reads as TGTGCCACCAGAGGAGGCCCCGGCAATCAGCCCCAGCATTTT.

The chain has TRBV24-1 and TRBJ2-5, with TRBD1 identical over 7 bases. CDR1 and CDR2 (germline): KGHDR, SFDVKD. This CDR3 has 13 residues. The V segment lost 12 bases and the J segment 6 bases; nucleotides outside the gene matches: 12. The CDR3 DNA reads TGTGCCGTCGGACAGGACAAATTACAGACCCAGTACTTC. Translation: CAVGQDKLQTQYF.

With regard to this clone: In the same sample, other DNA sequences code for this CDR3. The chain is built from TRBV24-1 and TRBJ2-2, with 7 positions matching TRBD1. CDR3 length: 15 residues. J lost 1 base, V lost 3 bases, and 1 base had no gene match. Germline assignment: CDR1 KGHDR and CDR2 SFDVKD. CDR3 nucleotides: TGTGCCACCAGTGATCGGACAGGGAACACCGGGGAGCTGTTTTTT. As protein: CATSDRTGNTGELFF.

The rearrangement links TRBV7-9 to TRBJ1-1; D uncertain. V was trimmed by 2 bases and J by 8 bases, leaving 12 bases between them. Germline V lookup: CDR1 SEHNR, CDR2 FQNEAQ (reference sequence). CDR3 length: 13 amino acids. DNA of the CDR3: TGTGCCAGCAGCTTACTGACGGGTGGGGAAGCTTTCTTT. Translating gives CASSLLTGGEAFF.

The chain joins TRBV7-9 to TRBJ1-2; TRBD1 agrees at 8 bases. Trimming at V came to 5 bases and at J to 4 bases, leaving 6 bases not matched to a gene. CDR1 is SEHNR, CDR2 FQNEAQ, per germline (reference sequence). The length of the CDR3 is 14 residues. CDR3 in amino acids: CASSAGGAGYGYTF. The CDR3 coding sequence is TGTGCCAGCAGCGCAGGGGGCGCGGGCTATGGCTACACCTTC.